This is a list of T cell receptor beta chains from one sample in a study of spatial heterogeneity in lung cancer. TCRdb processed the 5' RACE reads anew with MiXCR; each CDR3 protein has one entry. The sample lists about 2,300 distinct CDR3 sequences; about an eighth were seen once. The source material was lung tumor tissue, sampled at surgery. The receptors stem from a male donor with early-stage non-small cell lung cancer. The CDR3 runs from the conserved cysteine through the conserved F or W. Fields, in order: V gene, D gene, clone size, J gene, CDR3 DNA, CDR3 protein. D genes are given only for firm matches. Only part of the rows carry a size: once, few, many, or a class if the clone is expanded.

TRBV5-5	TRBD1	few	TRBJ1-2	TGTGCCAGCAGCTTGCGACAGGGCAATTATGGCTACACCTTC	CASSLRQGNYGYTF
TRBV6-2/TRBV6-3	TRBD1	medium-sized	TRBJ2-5	TGTGCCAGCAGTTACATAACAGGGGGACACGAAGAGACCCAGTACTTC	CASSYITGGHEETQYF
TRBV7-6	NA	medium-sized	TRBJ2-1	TGTGCCAGCAGCTTAGTACGGGCCGGAAAGGAGAGCAATGAGCAGTTCTTC	CASSLVRAGKESNEQFF
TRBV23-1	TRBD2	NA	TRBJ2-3	TGCGCCAGCAGTCAATCCCAGCGGGAGTACTGCACAGATACGCAGTATTTT	CASSQSQREYCTDTQYF
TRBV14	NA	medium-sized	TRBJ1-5	TGTGCCAGCAGCCAAGAATTTAGGGGCAGGGGTCAGCCCCAGCATTTT	CASSQEFRGRGQPQHF
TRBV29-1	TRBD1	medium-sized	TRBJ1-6	TGCAGCGCTATTCTTGGACAGGACCCTTTGGCCCTCCACTTT	CSAILGQDPLALHF
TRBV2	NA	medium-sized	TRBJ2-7	TGTGCCAGCAGCGCGGGACACTTCTACGAGCAGTACTTC	CASSAGHFYEQYF
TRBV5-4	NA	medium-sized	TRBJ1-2	TGTGCCAGCAGCTCCCTCTCGGATCAGGCCCTCTATGGCTACACCTTC	CASSSLSDQALYGYTF
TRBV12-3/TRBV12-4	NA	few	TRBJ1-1	TGTGCCAGCAGTTTCGGAGGGCGGAACACTGAAGCTTTCTTT	CASSFGGRNTEAFF
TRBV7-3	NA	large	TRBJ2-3	TGTGCCAGCAGCTTACTGGCGGGGGCCGGCACAGATACGCAGTATTTT	CASSLLAGAGTDTQYF
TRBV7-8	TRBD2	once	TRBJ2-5	TGTGCCAGCAGCTTAGCCCGGCCGGGAGGCGTCGAGACCCAGTACTTC	CASSLARPGGVETQYF
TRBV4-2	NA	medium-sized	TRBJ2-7	TGTGCCAGCAGCCAAGAAATGACAGCCTACGAGCAGTACTTC	CASSQEMTAYEQYF
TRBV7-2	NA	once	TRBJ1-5	TGTGCCAGCAGCCCTTCGACGGGGCAGCCCCAGCATTTT	CASSPSTGQPQHF
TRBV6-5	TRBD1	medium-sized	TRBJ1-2	TGTGCCAGCAGTCAGGGACAGGGTCTTGGCTACACCTTC	CASSQGQGLGYTF
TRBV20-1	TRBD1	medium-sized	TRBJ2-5	TGCAGTGCTAGAGATCTGTTTAGTAAGACAGGGCAAGAGACCCAGTACTTC	CSARDLFSKTGQETQYF
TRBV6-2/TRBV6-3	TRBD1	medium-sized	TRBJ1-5	TGTGCCAGCAGTTACGGGACAGGGGGTTATAGCAATCAGCCCCAGCATTTT	CASSYGTGGYSNQPQHF
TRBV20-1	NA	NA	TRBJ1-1	TGCAGTGCTAGAAAATTGGGGACTGAAGCTTTCTTT	CSARKLGTEAFF
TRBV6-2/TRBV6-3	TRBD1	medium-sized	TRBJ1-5	TGTGCCAGCAGTCAGGACAGGGCACAGCCCCAGCATTTT	CASSQDRAQPQHF
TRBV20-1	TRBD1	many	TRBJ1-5	TGCAGTGCTATAGAGGGAGCCGGGACAGTTCTCAATCAGCCCCAGCATTTT	CSAIEGAGTVLNQPQHF
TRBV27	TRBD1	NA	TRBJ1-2	TGTGCCAGCAGTTTATCTTGGACAGGTCGTGGCTACACCTTC	CASSLSWTGRGYTF
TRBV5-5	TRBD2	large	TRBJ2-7	TGTGCCAGCAGCCCGGGAGGATACGAGCAGTACTTC	CASSPGGYEQYF
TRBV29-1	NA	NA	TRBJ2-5	TGCAGCGTTGACGCCCCTCGCCAAGAGACCCAGTACTTC	CSVDAPRQETQYF
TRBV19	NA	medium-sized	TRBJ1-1	TGTGCCAGTAGTATAGGTGGAGGGGAAACTGAAGCTTTCTTT	CASSIGGGETEAFF
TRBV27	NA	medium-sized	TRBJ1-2	TGTGCCAGCAGTCCGGCCCCTAACTATGGCTACACCTTC	CASSPAPNYGYTF
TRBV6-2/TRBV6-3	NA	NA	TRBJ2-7	TGTGCCAGCTGGACAACAGGGACTGCCTACGAGCAGTACTTC	CASWTTGTAYEQYF
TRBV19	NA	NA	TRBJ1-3	TGTGCCAGTAGTCCCTACGGACAGTCCTCTGGAAACACCATATATTTT	CASSPYGQSSGNTIYF
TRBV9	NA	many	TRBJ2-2	TGTGCCAGCAGCAACCTTCGCGGGTCCACCGGGGAGCTGTTTTTT	CASSNLRGSTGELFF
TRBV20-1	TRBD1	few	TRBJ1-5	TGCAGTGCACCTCAGGGGGTTGGTGAGCCCCAGCATTTT	CSAPQGVGEPQHF
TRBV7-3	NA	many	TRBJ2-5	TGTGCCAGCAGCTTCACTGGTCAAGAGACCCAGTACTTC	CASSFTGQETQYF
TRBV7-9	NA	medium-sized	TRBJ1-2	TGTGCCAGCAGACCCGAACAAAGGGCGCTGCGTTTGGGCTACACCTTC	CASRPEQRALRLGYTF
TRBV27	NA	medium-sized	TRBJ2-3	TGTGCCAGCAGTCCGGCCGGGACCCCAGGAGATACGCAGTATTTT	CASSPAGTPGDTQYF
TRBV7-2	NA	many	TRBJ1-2	TGTGCCAGCAGCTTACTGACAGTCTACTATGGCCACACCTTC	CASSLLTVYYGHTF
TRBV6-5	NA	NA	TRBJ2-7	TGTGCCAGCAGATCAAACAGGGAGAGCGAGCAGTACTTC	CASRSNRESEQYF
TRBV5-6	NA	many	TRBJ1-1	TGTGCCAGCAGCCAGAAACGTAGCCGCGTGTTAGACACTGAAGCTTTCTTT	CASSQKRSRVLDTEAFF
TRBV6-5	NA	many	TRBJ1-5	TGTGCCAGCAGCCCCAAAGGGGGGGGGCACCAGCCCCAGCATTTT	CASSPKGGGHQPQHF
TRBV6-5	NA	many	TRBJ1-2	TGTGCCAGCAGCCCGGACAGTCCCTATGGGGGCTACACCTTC	CASSPDSPYGGYTF
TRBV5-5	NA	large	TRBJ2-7	TGTGCCAGCAGCATACAGGGCTACGAGCAGTACTTC	CASSIQGYEQYF
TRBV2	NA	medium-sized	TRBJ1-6	TGTGCCAGCAGCGGGGGGAGCCTTGGGTCACCCCTCCACTTT	CASSGGSLGSPLHF
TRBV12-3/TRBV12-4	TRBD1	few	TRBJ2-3	TGTGCCAGCAGTGCCACCGAGGGACAGGGCGCAGATACGCAGTATTTT	CASSATEGQGADTQYF
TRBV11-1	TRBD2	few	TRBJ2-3	TGTGCCAGCAGCCCGGGGACTAGCGGGGGTCACACAGATACGCAGTATTTT	CASSPGTSGGHTDTQYF
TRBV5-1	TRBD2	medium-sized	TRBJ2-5	TGCGCCAGCGGGGAGAGCGGGGGTAATCAAGAGACCCAGTACTTC	CASGESGGNQETQYF
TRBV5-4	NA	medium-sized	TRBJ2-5	TGTGCCAGCAGCGCACCCGGGAGTCAAGAGACCCAGTACTTC	CASSAPGSQETQYF
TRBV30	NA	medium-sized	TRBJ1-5	TGTGCCTGGAGCCGGGACACAACTCAGCCCCAGCATTTT	CAWSRDTTQPQHF
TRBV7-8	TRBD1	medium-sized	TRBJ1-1	TGTGCCAGCAGCTTAAGGGCAGGGGGCGGATGGGACACTGAAGCTTTCTTT	CASSLRAGGGWDTEAFF
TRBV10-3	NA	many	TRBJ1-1	TGTGCCATCAGTGAGTCGATCCCCTCAGGGGACAACACTGAAGCTTTCTTT	CAISESIPSGDNTEAFF